The clone carrying this T cell receptor (beta chain) was detected a few times. The sample comes from a study of shared clonotypes between healthy human individuals. Study-wide context: Each donor's CD8 memory used one plate, CD8 naive two, each CD4 subset three.

Profiled with immunoSEQ multiplex PCR; TCRdb holds only in-frame clones, not every one. The sample lists about 1 million clones, 78% occurring once. The clonotype was recovered from a man younger than 35 in good health. Some clones in this sample may be carry-over from other donors' samples. Sequences were obtained from memory CD4+ T cells from PBMCs. Subset specified: CD45RA-negative fraction.

Written as DNA, the CDR3 is TGTGCCAGCAGCTTGTGGCAGGGGGCTCAGACTAATGAAAAACTGTTTTTT. Protein product: CASSLWQGAQTNEKLFF. The rearrangement links TRBV5-6 to TRBJ1-4; 8 bases match TRBD1. CDR3 length: 17 residues. Germline V gives CDR1 SGHDT, CDR2 YYEEEE. J lost 2 bases, V lost 1 base, and 7 bases had no gene match.